These T cell receptor beta chains were read from a single sample in a study of CD8+CD57+ T cells in acquired aplastic anemia. MiXCR was run by TCRdb on the reads, yielding one entry per CDR3 protein. The sample yields more than 100,000 distinct CDR3 sequences, 40% to 45% seen once. Sequencing was performed on sorted CD4+, CD8+, or CD8+CD57+ T cells (not recorded which) from PBMCs. The receptors were sampled from a human donor in good health, serving as a control. The CDR3 runs from the conserved cysteine through the conserved F or W. The D gene is left open where the match is weak. A clone size is listed for some rows: how often the clone was seen (once, few, many), or a class if it is expanded.

abundance	v_gene	d_gene	j_gene	CDR3aa	CDR3nt
NA	TRBV24-1	NA	TRBJ1-3	CGPGRLCSGNTIYF	TGTGGCCCTGGGAGGCTGTGCTCTGGAAACACCATATATTTT
many	TRBV30	NA	TRBJ1-2	CAWSVGAGYTF	TGTGCCTGGAGTGTTGGGGCTGGCTACACCTTC
many	TRBV20-1	NA	TRBJ2-1	CSASGPTEQFF	TGCAGTGCTAGTGGACCCACTGAGCAGTTCTTC
many	TRBV20-1	TRBD1	TRBJ2-6	CSASRDRGPSGANVLTF	TGCAGTGCTTCACGGGACAGGGGCCCCTCTGGGGCCAACGTCCTGACTTTC
NA	TRBV29-1	NA	TRBJ2-3	CSAVLSGYTDTQYF	TGCAGCGCTGTGCTTAGCGGATATACAGATACGCAGTATTTT
many	TRBV20-1	NA	TRBJ2-4	CSARPRNIAKNIQYF	TGCAGTGCTAGACCCAGAAACATAGCCAAAAACATTCAGTACTTC
many	TRBV5-1	TRBD2	TRBJ2-1	CASSSSGSYNEQFF	TGCGCCAGCAGCTCTAGCGGGAGCTACAATGAGCAGTTCTTC
NA	TRBV5-5	NA	TRBJ1-1	CASSSQPQAAFF	TGTGCCAGCAGCTCACAACCCCAGGCGGCTTTCTTT
few	TRBV18	NA	TRBJ2-1	CASSPGPENEQFF	TGTGCCAGCTCCCCCGGCCCAGAAAATGAGCAGTTCTTC
NA	TRBV11-2	TRBD2	TRBJ2-5	CASSLGRGGRETQYF	TGTGCCAGCAGCTTGGGGCGGGGGGGCCGAGAGACCCAGTACTTC
few	TRBV19	NA	TRBJ1-2	CASTDRGEGGYTF	TGTGCCAGTACCGACCGAGGGGAGGGTGGCTACACCTTC
many	TRBV7-2	NA	TRBJ2-5	CASSSQGIWETQYF	TGTGCCAGCAGCTCGCAGGGTATCTGGGAGACCCAGTACTTC
few	TRBV5-6	NA	TRBJ2-7	CASSLYGAQYEQYF	TGTGCCAGCAGCTTGTACGGGGCGCAGTACGAGCAGTACTTC
NA	TRBV6-5	TRBD1	TRBJ1-3	CASSYSTGQNTIYF	TGTGCCAGCAGTTACTCGACAGGGCAGAACACCATATATTTT
many	TRBV5-8	NA	TRBJ2-5	CASSLVSEETQYF	TGTGCCAGCAGCTTGGTATCGGAAGAGACCCAGTACTTC
NA	TRBV11-3	NA	TRBJ2-7	CASSRGAGQDEQYF	TGTGCCAGCAGCCGGGGGGCAGGTCAGGACGAGCAGTACTTC